This record covers a single TCR beta chain. Antigen: not known. The CDR3 covers 14 residues. Trimming pared 6 bases from V and 6 bases from J, leaving 17 bases between. Germline V gene sequence: CDR1 MDHEN, CDR2 SYDVKM. The sample belongs to a study of T cell responses to AZD1222 COVID-19 vaccine. The repertoire was sequenced with immunoSEQ multiplex PCR; TCRdb's copy has only in-frame clones and lacks some. The profile shows fewer than 80,000 clones, 79% of them singletons. Whole-study findings and limits: Recipients of two AZD1222 doses showed rising Spike-specific TCR breadth and depth. Along spike, vaccine-associated CD4 TCRs were found throughout, with dominance at 160-218 and 743-854. Without day 14 samples, only post-peak T cell repertoires were studied. Just a handful of people given AZD1222 tested seropositive at baseline.

The material sequenced was peripheral blood, taken on day 0 of MenACWY control vaccination. This sequence originates from an adult in good health. The chain combines TRBV28 with TRBJ1-2; TRBD1 is a possible D gene (6 bases). The DNA of the CDR3 is TGTGCCAGCAGACATCCTGGGGGGGGCCATGGCTACACCTTC. Its protein product is CASRHPGGGHGYTF.